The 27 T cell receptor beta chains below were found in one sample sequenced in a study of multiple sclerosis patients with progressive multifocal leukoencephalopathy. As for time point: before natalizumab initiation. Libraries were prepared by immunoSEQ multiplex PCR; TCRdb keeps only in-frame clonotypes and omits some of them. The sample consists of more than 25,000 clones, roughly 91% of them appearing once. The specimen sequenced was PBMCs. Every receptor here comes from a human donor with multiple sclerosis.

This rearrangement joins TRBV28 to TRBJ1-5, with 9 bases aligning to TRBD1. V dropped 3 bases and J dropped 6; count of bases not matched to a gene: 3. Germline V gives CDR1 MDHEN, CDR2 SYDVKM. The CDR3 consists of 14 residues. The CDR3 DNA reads TGTGCCAGCAGTTTGGGGACAGGGAGTCAGCCCCAGCATTTT. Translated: CASSLGTGSQPQHF.

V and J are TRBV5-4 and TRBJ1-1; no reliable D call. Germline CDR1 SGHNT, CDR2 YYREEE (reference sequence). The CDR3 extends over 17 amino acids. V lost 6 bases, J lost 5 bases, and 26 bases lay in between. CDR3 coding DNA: TGTGCCAGCACCTCCCACGGCCGAAAGGCAAGAGGGACTGAAGCTTTCTTT. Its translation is CASTSHGRKARGTEAFF.

Here the CDR3 reads CASSLGPAHEVNTEAFF. The CDR3 nucleotides read TGTGCCAGCAGCTTAGGTCCGGCACATGAGGTGAACACTGAAGCTTTCTTT. The chain employs TRBV7-6 and TRBJ1-1; no firm D call. Deletions cut 1 base from V and 0 bases from J, with 15 bases between. The CDR3 consists of 17 residues. Germline lookup yields CDR1 SGHVS and CDR2 FNYEAQ.

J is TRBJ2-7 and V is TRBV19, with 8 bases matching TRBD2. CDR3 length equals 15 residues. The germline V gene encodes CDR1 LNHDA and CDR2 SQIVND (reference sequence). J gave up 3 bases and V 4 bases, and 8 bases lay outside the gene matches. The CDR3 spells CASSTQLSGDYEQYF. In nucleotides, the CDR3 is TGTGCCAGTAGTACCCAGCTTAGCGGGGACTACGAGCAGTACTTC.

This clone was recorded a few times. The CDR3 nucleotides are TGTGCCAGCAGCCCGACTAGCGGGGTTGCAGATACGCAGTATTTT. As protein: CASSPTSGVADTQYF. This rearrangement joins TRBV6-5 to TRBJ2-3; 11 nucleotides agree with TRBD2. The CDR3 runs 15 residues. The germline gives CDR1 MNHEY, CDR2 SVGAGI. V dropped 6 bases and J dropped 4; count of bases not matched to a gene: 6.

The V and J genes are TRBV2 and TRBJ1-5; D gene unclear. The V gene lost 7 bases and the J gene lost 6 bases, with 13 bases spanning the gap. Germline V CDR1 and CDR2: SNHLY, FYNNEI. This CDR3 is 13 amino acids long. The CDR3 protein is CASIEDRGQPQHF. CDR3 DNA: TGTGCCAGCATAGAAGATCGGGGTCAGCCCCAGCATTTT.

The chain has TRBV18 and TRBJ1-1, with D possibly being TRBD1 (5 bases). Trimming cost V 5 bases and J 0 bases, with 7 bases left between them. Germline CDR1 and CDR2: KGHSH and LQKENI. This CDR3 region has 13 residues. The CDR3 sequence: CASSDSVNTEAFF. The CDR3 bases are TGTGCCAGCTCAGACAGTGTGAACACTGAAGCTTTCTTT.

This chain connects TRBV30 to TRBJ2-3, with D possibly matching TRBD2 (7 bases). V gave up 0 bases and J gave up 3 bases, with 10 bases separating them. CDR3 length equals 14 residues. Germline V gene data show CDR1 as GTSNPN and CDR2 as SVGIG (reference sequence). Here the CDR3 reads CAWSVGGGTDTQYF. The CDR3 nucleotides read TGTGCCTGGAGTGTAGGGGGGGGGACAGATACGCAGTATTTT. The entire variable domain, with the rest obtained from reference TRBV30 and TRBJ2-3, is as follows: SQTIHQWPATLVQPVGSPLSLECTVEGTSNPNLYWYRQAAGRGLQLLFYSVGIGQISSEVPQNLSASRPQDRQFILSSKKLLLSDSGFYLCAWSVGGGTDTQYFGPGTRLTVL.

CDR3 bases: TGTGCCAGCAGCCCCAGGGGCACAGCAACGAATGAGCAGTTCTTC. Its protein is CASSPRGTATNEQFF. The rearrangement uses TRBV7-2 and TRBJ2-1; TRBD1 might be the D (6 bases). This CDR3 has 15 residues. The V end lost 5 bases, the J end lost 7 bases, and 18 bases lay between the germline ends. CDR1 and CDR2 (germline): SGHTA, FQGNSA. Filled out from reference TRBV7-2 and TRBJ2-1, the complete variable domain reads GAGVSQSPSNKVTEKGKDVELRCDPISGHTALYWYRQSLGQGLEFLIYFQGNSAPDKSGLPSDRFSAERTGGSVSTLTIQRTQQEDSAVYLCASSPRGTATNEQFFGPGTRLTVL.

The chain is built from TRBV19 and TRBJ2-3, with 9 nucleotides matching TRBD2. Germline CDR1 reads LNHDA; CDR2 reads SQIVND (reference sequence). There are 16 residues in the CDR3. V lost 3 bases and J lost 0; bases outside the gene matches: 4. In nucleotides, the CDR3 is TGTGCCAGTAGTATCGGGACTAGCCTAAGCACAGATACGCAGTATTTT. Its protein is CASSIGTSLSTDTQYF.

The CDR3: CASSPFGVNEQFF. In DNA, the CDR3 is TGTGCCAGCAGCCCGTTCGGAGTAAATGAGCAGTTCTTC. The chain combines TRBV7-2 with TRBJ2-1; D unclear. Germline V gene sequence: CDR1 SGHTA, CDR2 FQGNSA. Trimming took 5 bases from V and 7 from J, leaving 12 bases between them. The CDR3 loop spans 13 amino acids.

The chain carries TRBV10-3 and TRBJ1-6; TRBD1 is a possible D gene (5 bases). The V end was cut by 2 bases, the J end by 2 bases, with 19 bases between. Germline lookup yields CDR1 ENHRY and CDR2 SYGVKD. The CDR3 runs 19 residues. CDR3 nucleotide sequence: TGTGCCATCAGTGAGGGACCGTCCGGGACCGAGCCCTATAATTCACCCCTCCACTTT. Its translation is CAISEGPSGTEPYNSPLHF.

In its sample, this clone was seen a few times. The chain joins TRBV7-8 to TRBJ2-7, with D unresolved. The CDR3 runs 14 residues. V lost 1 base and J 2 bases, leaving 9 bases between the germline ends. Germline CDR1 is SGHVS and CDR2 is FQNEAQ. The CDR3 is CASSLGGSPYEQYF. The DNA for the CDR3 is TGTGCCAGCAGCTTAGGGGGTTCACCCTACGAGCAGTACTTC.

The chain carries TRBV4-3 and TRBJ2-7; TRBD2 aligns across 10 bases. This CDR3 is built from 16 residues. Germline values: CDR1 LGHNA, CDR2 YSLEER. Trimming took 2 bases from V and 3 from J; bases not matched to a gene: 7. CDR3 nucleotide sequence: TGCGCCAGCAGCCAAACGAGCGGGGGGGCCTACTACGAGCAGTACTTC. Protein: CASSQTSGGAYYEQYF.

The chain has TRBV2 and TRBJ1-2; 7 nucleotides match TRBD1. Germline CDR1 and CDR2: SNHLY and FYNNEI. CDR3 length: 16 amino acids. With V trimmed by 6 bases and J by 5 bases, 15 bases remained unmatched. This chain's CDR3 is CASRARGTASSYGYTF. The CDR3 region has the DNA TGTGCCAGCAGGGCCCGTGGGACAGCCTCCTCTTATGGCTACACCTTC.

CDR3 loop: CARQPQGLLKTQYF. CDR3 sequence (DNA): TGTGCCAGACAACCCCAGGGTCTATTAAAGACCCAGTACTTC. The chain couples TRBV27 to TRBJ2-5; the D gene is possibly TRBD1 (5 bases). Trimming left V 9 bases short and J 6 bases short, with 20 bases between. The CDR3 covers 14 residues. The germline gives CDR1 MNHEY, CDR2 SMNVEV (reference sequence).

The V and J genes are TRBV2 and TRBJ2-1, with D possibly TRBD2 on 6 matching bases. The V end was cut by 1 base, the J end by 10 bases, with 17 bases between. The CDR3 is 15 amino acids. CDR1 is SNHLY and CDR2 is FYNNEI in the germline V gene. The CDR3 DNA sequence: TGTGCCAGCAGTGAAGGACTAGTAGCCCCCGGAGAGCAGTTCTTC. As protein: CASSEGLVAPGEQFF.

The CDR3 region is CASRGQGYEQYF. CDR3 sequence (DNA): TGTGCCAGCAGGGGACAGGGATACGAGCAGTACTTC. The chain is built from TRBV2 and TRBJ2-7; 9 nucleotides agree with TRBD1. The ends lost 6 bases at V and 4 bases at J; junction bases unmatched: 1. Germline-derived CDR1 and CDR2 are SNHLY and FYNNEI. This CDR3 spans 12 amino acids.

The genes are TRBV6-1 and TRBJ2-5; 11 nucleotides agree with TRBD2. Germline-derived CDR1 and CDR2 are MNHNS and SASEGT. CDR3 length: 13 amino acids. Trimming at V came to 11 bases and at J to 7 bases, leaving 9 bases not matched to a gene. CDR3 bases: TGTGCCCTACTAGCGGGGGTTTCTAGGACCCAGTACTTC. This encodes CALLAGVSRTQYF.

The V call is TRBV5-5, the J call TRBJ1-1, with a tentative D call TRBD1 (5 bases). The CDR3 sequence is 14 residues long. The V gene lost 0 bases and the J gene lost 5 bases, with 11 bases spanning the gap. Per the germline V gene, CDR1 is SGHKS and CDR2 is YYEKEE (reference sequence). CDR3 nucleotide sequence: TGTGCCAGCAGCTTGGGAGGGGCATGGACTGAAGCTTTCTTT. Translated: CASSLGGAWTEAFF.

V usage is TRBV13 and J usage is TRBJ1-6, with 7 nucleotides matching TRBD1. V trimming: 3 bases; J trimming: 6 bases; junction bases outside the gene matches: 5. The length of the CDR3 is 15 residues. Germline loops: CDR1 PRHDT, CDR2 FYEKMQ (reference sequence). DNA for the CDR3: TGTGCCAGCAGCTTGACGGGACAGCTTAATTCACCCCTCCACTTT. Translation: CASSLTGQLNSPLHF.

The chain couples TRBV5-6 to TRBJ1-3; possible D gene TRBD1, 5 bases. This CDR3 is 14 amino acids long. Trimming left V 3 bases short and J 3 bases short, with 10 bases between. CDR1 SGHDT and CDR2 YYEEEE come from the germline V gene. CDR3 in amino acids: CASSSGAFGNTIYF. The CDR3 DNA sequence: TGTGCCAGCAGCTCCGGGGCATTTGGAAACACCATATATTTT.

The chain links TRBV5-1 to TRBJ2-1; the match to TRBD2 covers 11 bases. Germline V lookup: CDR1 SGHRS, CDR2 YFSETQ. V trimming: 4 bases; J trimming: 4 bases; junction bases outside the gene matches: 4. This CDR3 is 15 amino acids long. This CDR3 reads CASSQLAGEYNEQFF. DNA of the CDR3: TGCGCCAGCAGCCAACTAGCGGGGGAATACAATGAGCAGTTCTTC.

In DNA form, the CDR3 reads TGTGCCAGTACCCAGGGCGATGAAGCTTTCTTT. This sequence encodes CASTQGDEAFF. The genes are TRBV19 and TRBJ1-1; TRBD1 is a possible D gene (5 bases). CDR1 LNHDA and CDR2 SQIVND come from the germline V gene (reference sequence). The V end was cut by 7 bases, the J end by 7 bases, with 10 bases between. The CDR3 runs 11 residues.

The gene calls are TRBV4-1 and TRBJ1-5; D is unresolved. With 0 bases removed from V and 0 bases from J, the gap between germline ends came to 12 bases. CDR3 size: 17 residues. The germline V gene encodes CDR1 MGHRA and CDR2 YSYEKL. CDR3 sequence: CASSQDIWQDSNQPQHF. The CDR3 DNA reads TGCGCCAGCAGCCAAGATATATGGCAAGATAGCAATCAGCCCCAGCATTTT.

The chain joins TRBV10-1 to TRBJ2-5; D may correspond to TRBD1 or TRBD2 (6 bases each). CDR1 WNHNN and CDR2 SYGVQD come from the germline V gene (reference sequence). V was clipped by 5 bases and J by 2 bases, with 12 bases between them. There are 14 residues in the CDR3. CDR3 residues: CASSPRGDQETQYF. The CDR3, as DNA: TGCGCCAGCAGTCCAAGGGGGGATCAAGAGACCCAGTACTTC.

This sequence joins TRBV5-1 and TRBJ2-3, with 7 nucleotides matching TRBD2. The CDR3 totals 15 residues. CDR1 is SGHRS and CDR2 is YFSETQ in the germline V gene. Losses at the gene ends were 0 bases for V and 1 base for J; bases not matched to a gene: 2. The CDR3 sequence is CASSLATSGTDTQYF. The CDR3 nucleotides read TGCGCCAGCAGCTTGGCTACTAGCGGCACAGATACGCAGTATTTT. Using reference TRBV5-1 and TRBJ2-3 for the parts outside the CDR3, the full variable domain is KAGVTQTPRYLIKTRGQQVTLSCSPISGHRSVSWYQQTPGQGLQFLFEYFSETQRNKGNFPGRFSGRQFSNSRSEMNVSTLELGDSALYLCASSLATSGTDTQYFGPGTRLTVL.